This TCR beta chain stems from a study of cytomegalovirus exposure and HLA in healthy donors. Germline-derived CDR1 and CDR2 are MNHEY and SMNVEV (reference sequence). V was pared by 4 bases and J by 2 bases, with 9 bases between. The CDR3 spans 13 residues. The PCR used 60 Vbeta and 13 Jbeta primers. The protocol was immunoSEQ multiplex PCR, while the TCRdb copy is restricted to in-frame clones and leaves out a portion. The data show 200,000 to 250,000 clones, about 70% seen once. The source of this sequence is a woman under 40 in good health and CMV-seronegative. Sequenced material: PBMCs. The genes are TRBV27 and TRBJ2-7; D is unclear. The CDR3 DNA follows: TGTGCCAGCAGTTCTTTGCGCCCCTACGAGCAGTACTTC. Translated, it gives CASSSLRPYEQYF.